This T cell receptor (beta chain) emerged from a study of tumor-infiltrating lymphocytes in oesophageal squamous cell carcinoma. TCRdb fed the PCR reads into MiXCR, producing one record per CDR3 protein. The sample yields more than 9,500 distinct CDR3 sequences, roughly half seen once. CDR3 length equals 13 residues. CDR1 is SGHVS, CDR2 FNYEAQ, per germline. As for this clonotype: Germline is not matched at one junction end, which may reflect a read error.

This TCR came from a male donor with esophageal squamous cell carcinoma. Sequenced: normal esophageal tissue next to the tumor. The J gene is TRBJ2-1, the V gene TRBV7-6; D is uncertain. The DNA of the CDR3 is TGTGCTAGCAGCTTAAGAACCCGTGATGAGCAGTTCTTC. It codes for CASSLRTRDEQFF.